This is a list of T cell receptor beta chains from one sample in a study of T cells after yellow fever vaccination. A single record per CDR3 protein comes from TCRdb applying MiXCR to the 5' RACE reads. Here the sample spans over 65,000 distinct CDR3 sequences, 13% being singletons. Sequencing used CD8+ T cells not binding an NS4B(214-222) dextramer, sorted from PBMCs, obtained less than 25 days after the first yellow fever vaccination. The receptor source for this set is a man aged 18-30 years who received the YFV17D yellow fever vaccine. CDR3s include the opening cysteine and the closing phenylalanine or tryptophan. D genes are given only for firm matches. Only part of the rows carry a size: once, few, many, or a class if the clone is expanded.

cdr3_nt cdr3_aa d_call j_call clone_size v_call
TGTGCCACCAGACTAGGGGGCCCGATTGTTAATACGCAGTATTTT CATRLGGPIVNTQYF NA TRBJ2-3 few TRBV27
TGTGCCAGCAGCTCCCTCCCCGGGGGGGAGGAGCAGTTCTTC CASSSLPGGEEQFF TRBD2 TRBJ2-1 NA TRBV7-3
TGTGCCAGTAGTTTAACAGCGAACACTGAAGCTTTCTTT CASSLTANTEAFF NA TRBJ1-1 many TRBV19
TGTGCCAGCAGCTTAGCCCCCACTAGCGGAGAGAGCACAGATACGCAGTATTTT CASSLAPTSGESTDTQYF TRBD2 TRBJ2-3 NA TRBV7-2
TGCGCCAGCAGCCTGACGTTCATGGTAGGGACCACCGGGGAGCTGTTTTTT CASSLTFMVGTTGELFF NA TRBJ2-2 NA TRBV4-1
TGTGCCAGCAGCTTAAGTCCGGGACAGGGACCAGAACTGGGCTACACCTTC CASSLSPGQGPELGYTF TRBD1 TRBJ1-2 few TRBV7-9
TGTGCCAGCAGCCTGGGCAATGGGGAGCAGTACTTC CASSLGNGEQYF NA TRBJ2-7 NA TRBV12-3/TRBV12-4
TGTGCCAGCGGAATCGGACAGGGGACTTGCGATCAGCCCCAGCATTTT CASGIGQGTCDQPQHF TRBD1 TRBJ1-5 NA TRBV28
TGTGCCAGCAGCGTAGAACGGGGCACAGATACGCAGTATTTT CASSVERGTDTQYF NA TRBJ2-3 NA TRBV9
TGTGCCAGCAGCCTCCAACCAGGGATCGGGGAGCTGTTTTTT CASSLQPGIGELFF NA TRBJ2-2 few TRBV11-2
TGTGCCAGTAGTACGAGTGACACCAGCTCCTACGAGCAGTACTTC CASSTSDTSSYEQYF NA TRBJ2-7 NA TRBV19
TGCGCCAGCAGCTACAACGCCGGGACAGGGGACACCGGGGAGCTGTTTTTT CASSYNAGTGDTGELFF TRBD1 TRBJ2-2 few TRBV4-3
TGTGCCAGCACCATGGGGGGGGCTAGTCAGCCCCAGCATTTT CASTMGGASQPQHF NA TRBJ1-5 few TRBV12-3/TRBV12-4
TGTGCCAGCAGTTACGGAGGGGGGATGGACGAGCAGTACTTC CASSYGGGMDEQYF NA TRBJ2-7 NA TRBV6-5
TGCGCCAGCAGCCAAGAATTTAGCGGGGGTTCCTACGAGCAGTACTTC CASSQEFSGGSYEQYF TRBD2 TRBJ2-7 NA TRBV4-3
TGCAGTGCTCAACTGGCAGGGAAAGGGAGCAATCAGCCCCAGCATTTT CSAQLAGKGSNQPQHF NA TRBJ1-5 NA TRBV20-1
TGTGCCAGCAGGGAAATGGACAGGGGAGGATTGGAGACCCAGTACTTC CASREMDRGGLETQYF TRBD1 TRBJ2-5 few TRBV6-1
TGTGCCAGCAGCCAAAGATCGCGTGCCTACAATGAGCAGTTCTTC CASSQRSRAYNEQFF NA TRBJ2-1 NA TRBV4-2
TGTGCCAGCAGTCCATGGAACTCAGGGGACGGCTACACCTTC CASSPWNSGDGYTF NA TRBJ1-2 few TRBV28
TGCGCCAGTGAGGGTTCTTCGGGGTCACCCCTCCACTTT CASEGSSGSPLHF NA TRBJ1-6 few TRBV10-2
TGTGCCAGCAGTGCGCGACAGGGCTTCAATCAGCCCCAGCATTTT CASSARQGFNQPQHF TRBD1 TRBJ1-5 NA TRBV12-3/TRBV12-4
TGTGCCAGCAGCTTCCAGGGCGATACCTACGAGCAGTACTTC CASSFQGDTYEQYF NA TRBJ2-7 few TRBV7-8